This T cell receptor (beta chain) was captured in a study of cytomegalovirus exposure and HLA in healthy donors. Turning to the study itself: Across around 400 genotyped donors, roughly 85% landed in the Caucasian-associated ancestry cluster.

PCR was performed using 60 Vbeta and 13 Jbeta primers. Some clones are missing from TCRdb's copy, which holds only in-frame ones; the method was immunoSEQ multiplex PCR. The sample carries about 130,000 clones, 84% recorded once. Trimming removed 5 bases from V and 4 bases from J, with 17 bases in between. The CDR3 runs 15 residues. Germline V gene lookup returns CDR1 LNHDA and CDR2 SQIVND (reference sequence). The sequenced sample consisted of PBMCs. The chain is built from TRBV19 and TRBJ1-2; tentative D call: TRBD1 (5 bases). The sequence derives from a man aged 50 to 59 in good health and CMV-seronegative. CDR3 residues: CASSLTPWGGYGYTF. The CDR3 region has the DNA TGTGCCAGTAGTCTGACCCCTTGGGGGGGCTATGGCTACACCTTC. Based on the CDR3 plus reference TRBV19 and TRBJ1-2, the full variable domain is DGGITQSPKYLFRKEGQNVTLSCEQNLNHDAMYWYRQDPGQGLRLIYYSQIVNDFQKGDIAEGYSVSREKKESFPLTVTSAQKNPTAFYLCASSLTPWGGYGYTFGSGTRLTVV.